This entry lists 15 T cell receptor beta chains sequenced from one sample in a study of cytomegalovirus exposure and HLA in healthy donors. PCR involved 60 Vbeta and 13 Jbeta primers. Clones were sequenced by immunoSEQ multiplex PCR, and TCRdb holds only the in-frame ones, with some missing. This sample yields 220,000 or so clones, of which 75% to 90% are seen a single time; 2.5% to 3.5% belongs to the top ten. The specimen was PBMCs. Receptors were obtained from a woman in her thirties or forties in good health and CMV-seronegative.

The gene calls are TRBV7-9 and TRBJ1-1, with 7 bases lining up with TRBD1. Germline lookup yields CDR1 SEHNR and CDR2 FQNEAQ (reference sequence). Trimming removed 3 bases from V and 0 bases from J; junction bases left unmatched: 4. The CDR3 totals 15 residues. The CDR3 spells CASSFRDSMNTEAFF. In DNA, the CDR3 is TGTGCCAGCAGCTTCCGGGACAGCATGAACACTGAAGCTTTCTTT.

The DNA of the CDR3 is TGTGCCAGCTCTCTCGGTACAGGGGCTGAAGCTTTCTTT. It encodes CASSLGTGAEAFF. The J gene is TRBJ1-1, the V gene TRBV27; 7 bases map to TRBD1. This CDR3 region has 13 residues. The germline V gene encodes CDR1 MNHEY and CDR2 SMNVEV (reference sequence). V lost 8 bases to trimming and J lost 6 bases; unmatched junction nucleotides: 9.

The chain carries TRBV6-1 and TRBJ1-3; tentatively, D is TRBD1 (5 bases). Germline loops: CDR1 MNHNS, CDR2 SASEGT. Trimming shortened V by 0 bases and J by 0 bases, and 12 bases separated the two germline ends. CDR3 length: 17 amino acids. The CDR3 DNA is TGTGCCAGCAGTGAAGCGGGGCGGCCTCTCTCTGGAAACACCATATATTTT. As protein: CASSEAGRPLSGNTIYF.

This clone was detected only once. This chain links TRBV28 with TRBJ1-1; TRBD1 is a possible D gene (6 bases). Deletions cut 4 bases from V and 0 bases from J, with 12 bases between. This CDR3 spans 15 amino acids. The germline V gene has CDR1 MDHEN and CDR2 SYDVKM. The CDR3 loop reads CASSSPGQMNTEAFF. DNA of the CDR3: TGTGCCAGCAGTTCTCCCGGACAGATGAACACTGAAGCTTTCTTT.

The chain has TRBV27 and TRBJ1-2; the match to TRBD1 covers 7 bases. CDR3 length: 14 amino acids. The germline V gene has CDR1 MNHEY and CDR2 SMNVEV (reference sequence). The junction had 4 bases not matched to a gene; V was cut back by 4 bases and J by 2 bases. This CDR3 reads CASSSLDRNYGYTF. For the CDR3, the DNA is TGTGCCAGCAGTTCATTGGACAGGAACTATGGCTACACCTTC.

This chain joins TRBV19 and TRBJ1-5; 8 bases are shared with TRBD1. The CDR3 spans 15 residues. CDR1 is LNHDA, CDR2 SQIVND, per germline (reference sequence). Unmatched junction bases numbered 8, after V lost 3 bases and J lost 7 bases. Written as DNA, the CDR3 is TGTGCCAGTAGTATCGGACAGGGTACGGGGCAGCCCCAGCATTTT. Translation gives CASSIGQGTGQPQHF.

This clone was seen a few times. The chain combines TRBV25-1 with TRBJ1-1; no firm D call. This CDR3 comprises 11 residues. CDR1 is MGHDK, CDR2 SYGVNS, per germline. Trimming left V 8 bases short and J 5 bases short, with 9 bases between. CDR3 in amino acids: CASSFETEAFF. DNA for the CDR3: TGTGCCAGCTCGTTCGAGACTGAAGCTTTCTTT.

This chain uses TRBV21-1 with TRBJ2-2; the table gives TRBD2 as D, unverified against the DNA. TRBV21-1 is a listed pseudogene. This CDR3 has 16 residues. The CDR3 nucleotides are TGTGCCAGCCAACCCCGGACTAGCGTAAACACCGGGGAGCTGTTTTTT. Its protein product is CASQPRTSVNTGELFF.

The V call is TRBV7-9, the J call TRBJ2-2; 8 bases map to TRBD2. The ends lost 3 bases at V and 5 bases at J; junction bases unmatched: 5. The CDR3 is 15 residues long. CDR1 and CDR2 from the germline V gene are SEHNR and FQNEAQ (reference sequence). CDR3 sequence (DNA): TGTGCCAGCAGCTTTACAGCGGGAGCAACCGGGGAGCTGTTTTTT. Protein product: CASSFTAGATGELFF.

The rearrangement joins TRBV19 to TRBJ1-4; possibly TRBD1 for D (5 bases). CDR1 and CDR2 (germline): LNHDA, SQIVND (reference sequence). CDR3 length: 15 residues. V was trimmed by 6 bases and J by 0 bases, leaving 11 bases between them. The CDR3 DNA follows: TGTGCCAGTAGCCAGGGCTTTGCAACTAATGAAAAACTGTTTTTT. It translates to CASSQGFATNEKLFF.

CDR3 sequence: CASSQGAGPRSAGELFF. CDR3 DNA: TGTGCCAGCAGCCAAGGGGCGGGACCCCGGAGCGCCGGGGAGCTGTTTTTT. The chain recombines TRBV4-2 with TRBJ2-2; D possibly corresponds to TRBD2 (6 bases). Trimming pared 1 base from V and 6 bases from J, leaving 18 bases between. This CDR3 spans 17 amino acids. Per the germline V gene, CDR1 is LGHNA and CDR2 is YNFKEQ.

This chain connects TRBV6-5 to TRBJ1-2; the match to TRBD1 covers 7 bases. The J segment lost 6 bases and the V segment lost 2 bases, leaving 3 bases of the junction unmatched. Germline CDR1 reads MNHEY; CDR2 reads SVGAGI. This CDR3 is 13 amino acids long. The CDR3 coding sequence is TGTGCCAGCAGTTACAGAACAGGGGATGGCTACACCTTC. It codes for CASSYRTGDGYTF.

This chain links TRBV7-7 with TRBJ2-1, with D perhaps TRBD1 (6 bases). Germline V gene sequence: CDR1 SSHAT, CDR2 FNYEAQ (reference sequence). This CDR3 has 15 residues. The V end was cut by 5 bases, the J end by 0 bases, with 11 bases between. CDR3 bases: TGTGCCAGCAGCCAACAGGGCGTCTCCTACAATGAGCAGTTCTTC. This codes for CASSQQGVSYNEQFF.

This chain joins TRBV5-1 and TRBJ1-4; D may be TRBD1 (5 bases). This CDR3 contains 17 residues. V was clipped by 2 bases and J by 0 bases, with 14 bases between them. Germline V lookup: CDR1 SGHRS, CDR2 YFSETQ. This CDR3 is CASSFGQGVSTNEKLFF. CDR3 DNA: TGCGCCAGCAGCTTTGGGCAGGGTGTATCAACTAATGAAAAACTGTTTTTT.

In this sample, this clone turned up once. The J gene is TRBJ2-7, the V gene TRBV19, with unresolved D. The V gene lost 6 bases and the J gene lost 3 bases, with 24 bases spanning the gap. There are 17 residues in the CDR3. Germline CDR1 reads LNHDA; CDR2 reads SQIVND (reference sequence). The CDR3 DNA is TGTGCCAGTAGCCCACGCGATCTTACCCGTCCCAACTACGAGCAGTACTTC. This encodes CASSPRDLTRPNYEQYF.